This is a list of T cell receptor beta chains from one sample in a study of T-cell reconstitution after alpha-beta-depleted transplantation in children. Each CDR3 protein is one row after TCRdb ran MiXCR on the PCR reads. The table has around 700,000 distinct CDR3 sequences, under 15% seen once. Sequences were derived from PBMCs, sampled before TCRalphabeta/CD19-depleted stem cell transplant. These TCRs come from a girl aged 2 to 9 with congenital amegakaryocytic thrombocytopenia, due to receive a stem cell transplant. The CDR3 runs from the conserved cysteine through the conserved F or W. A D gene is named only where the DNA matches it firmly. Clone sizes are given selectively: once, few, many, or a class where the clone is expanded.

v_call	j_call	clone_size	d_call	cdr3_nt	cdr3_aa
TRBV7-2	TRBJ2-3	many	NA	TGTGCCAGCAGCTTCTTCGGGAGATGGAGCACAGATACGCAGTATTTT	CASSFFGRWSTDTQYF
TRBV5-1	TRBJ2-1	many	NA	TGCGCCAGCAGCTTGGGGGGGGGCGGCAATTCCTACAATGAGCAGTTCTTC	CASSLGGGGNSYNEQFF
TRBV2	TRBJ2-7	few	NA	TGTGCCAGCAGTGCTCTCCTTGGGCAGTACTTC	CASSALLGQYF
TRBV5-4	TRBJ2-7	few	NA	TGTGCCAGCAGCTTGGGCGACCGACAGTTTCGGGCGGGCTCCTACGAGCAGTACTTC	CASSLGDRQFRAGSYEQYF
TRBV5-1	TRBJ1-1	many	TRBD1	TGCGCCAGCAGCAGGGACAGGATCAACACTGAAGCTTTCTTT	CASSRDRINTEAFF
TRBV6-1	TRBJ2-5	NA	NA	TGTGCCAGCAGACTAGTCTCACAAGAGACCCAGTACTTC	CASRLVSQETQYF
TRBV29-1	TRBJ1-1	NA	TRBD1	TGCAGCGTCGACCCAGGGGGCACTGAAGCTTTCTTT	CSVDPGGTEAFF
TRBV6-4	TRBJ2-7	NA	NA	TGTGCCAGCAGTGAGCAGTACTTC	CASSEQYF
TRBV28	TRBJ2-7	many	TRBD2	TGTGCCAGCAGTTTACCCGAAGCGGGAGAGAGCTCCTACGAGCAGTACTTC	CASSLPEAGESSYEQYF
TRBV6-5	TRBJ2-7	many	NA	TGTGCCAGCAGTTACTCCCGGTCCGGGTACGAGCAGTACTTC	CASSYSRSGYEQYF
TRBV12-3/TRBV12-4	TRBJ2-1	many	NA	TGTGCCAGCCGCCAGGGGCATTTTGACAATGAGCAGTTCTTC	CASRQGHFDNEQFF
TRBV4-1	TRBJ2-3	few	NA	TGCGCCAGCAGCCACTCGACCTCGGGGGGCACAGATACGCAGTATTTT	CASSHSTSGGTDTQYF
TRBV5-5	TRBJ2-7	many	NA	TGTGCCAGCAGCCGAATTATACTAGGGACGGTCCACAACGAGCAGTACTTC	CASSRIILGTVHNEQYF
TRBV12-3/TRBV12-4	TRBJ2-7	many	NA	TGTGCCAGCAGTTTGTTTGGGATGTCCTACGAGCAGTACTTC	CASSLFGMSYEQYF
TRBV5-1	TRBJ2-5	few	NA	TGCGCCAGCAGCGTTGGGGCGGGGACAGAGACCCAGTACTTC	CASSVGAGTETQYF
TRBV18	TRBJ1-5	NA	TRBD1	TGTGCCAGCTCACGCGGGACAGGGTGGAATCAGCCCCAGCATTTT	CASSRGTGWNQPQHF
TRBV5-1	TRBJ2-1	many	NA	NA	CASSWGVAGGSPAFF
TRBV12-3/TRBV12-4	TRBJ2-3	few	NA	TGTGCCAGCAGTTCCCGCGGTACGCAGTATTTT	CASSSRGTQYF
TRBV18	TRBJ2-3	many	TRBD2	TGTGCCAGCTCACCGTCCCTGACTAGCGGGAGTACAGATACGCAGTATTTT	CASSPSLTSGSTDTQYF
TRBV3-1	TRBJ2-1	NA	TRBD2	TGTGCCTGCAGCCAAGGCCGAACTAGCGGTTTAGGGTTTGAGCAGTTCTTC	CACSQGRTSGLGFEQFF
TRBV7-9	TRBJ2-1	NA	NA	TGTGCCAGCAGCTCGACAGGTCCGGTCCCCTTC	CASSSTGPVPF
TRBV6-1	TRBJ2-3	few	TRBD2	TGTGCCAGCGGTCTAGCGGGAGGCGGGGAGAGCACAGATACGCAGTATTTT	CASGLAGGGESTDTQYF
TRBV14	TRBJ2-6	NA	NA	TGTGCCAGCAGCCAAGGAGCAGGTCCGATTGGGGCCAACGTCCTGACTTTC	CASSQGAGPIGANVLTF
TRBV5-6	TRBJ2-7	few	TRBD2	TGTGCCAGCAGCTTGAATCGGGGGGAGGCGGAGTACTTC	CASSLNRGEAEYF
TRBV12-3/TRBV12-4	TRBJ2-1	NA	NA	TGTGCCAGCAGATCCTCCGCTGAAGGAAGCTCCTACAATGAGCAGTTCTTC	CASRSSAEGSSYNEQFF
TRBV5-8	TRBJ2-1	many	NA	TGTGCCAGCTTCCTAGGGGGGGCCCACGATGAGCAGTTCTTC	CASFLGGAHDEQFF
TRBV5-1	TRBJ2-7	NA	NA	TGCGCCAGCAGCATCGAGACAGTTAGAGGGCACTACGAGCAGTACTTC	CASSIETVRGHYEQYF
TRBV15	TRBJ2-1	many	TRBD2	TGTGCCACCAGCAGTTCTAGCGGGAGCTCTAATGAGCAGTTCTTC	CATSSSSGSSNEQFF
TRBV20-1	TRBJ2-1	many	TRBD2	TGCAGTGCTACAAAAAGCGGGAGTAGCAATGAGCAGTTCTTC	CSATKSGSSNEQFF
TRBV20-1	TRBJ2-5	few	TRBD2	TGCAGTGGATCAGCGGGAGGAGAAGAGACCCAGTACTTC	CSGSAGGEETQYF
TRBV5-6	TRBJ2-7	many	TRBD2	TGTGCCAGCAGCAGCCAGACTAGCTCCCCAATCGGGCAGTACTTC	CASSSQTSSPIGQYF
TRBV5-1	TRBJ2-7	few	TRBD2	TGCGCCAGCAGCTTGGTAGCGGGAGTGAACGAGCAGTACTTC	CASSLVAGVNEQYF
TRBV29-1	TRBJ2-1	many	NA	TGCAGCGTTGACGGCAGGGTGGGGAGCTCCTACAATGAGCAGTTCTTC	CSVDGRVGSSYNEQFF
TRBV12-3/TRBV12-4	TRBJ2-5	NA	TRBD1	TGTGCCAGCAGTCCGGACAGGGCAGAGACCCAGTACTTC	CASSPDRAETQYF
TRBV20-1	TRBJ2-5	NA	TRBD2	TGCAGTGCGGGGACTAGCAGAGAGACCCAGTACTTC	CSAGTSRETQYF
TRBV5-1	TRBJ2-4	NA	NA	TGCGCCAGCAGCTACCGTCCCGGGACAGCCAAAAACATTCAGTACTTC	CASSYRPGTAKNIQYF
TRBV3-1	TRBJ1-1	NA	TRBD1	TGTGCCAGCAGCCACCAACAGGGGTCCGACACTGAAGCTTTCTTT	CASSHQQGSDTEAFF
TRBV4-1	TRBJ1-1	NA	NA	TGCGCCAGCAGCCAAGAAGGACGGGGCGTTAATACTGAAGCTTTCTTT	CASSQEGRGVNTEAFF
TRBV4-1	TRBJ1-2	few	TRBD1	TGCGCCAGCAGCCAAGACCTACAGGGGATCTATGGCTACACCTTC	CASSQDLQGIYGYTF
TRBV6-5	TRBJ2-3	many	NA	TGTGCCAGCAGTTACTCGCAAACTAGTTACCCGACAGATACGCAGTATTTT	CASSYSQTSYPTDTQYF
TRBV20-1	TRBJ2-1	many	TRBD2	TGCAGTGCTAGAGATCTAGCGGGAGTAAGGATGGATGAGCAGTTCTTC	CSARDLAGVRMDEQFF
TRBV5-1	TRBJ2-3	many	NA	TGCGCCAGCAGCTTGGCCTTCACAGATACGCAGTATTTT	CASSLAFTDTQYF